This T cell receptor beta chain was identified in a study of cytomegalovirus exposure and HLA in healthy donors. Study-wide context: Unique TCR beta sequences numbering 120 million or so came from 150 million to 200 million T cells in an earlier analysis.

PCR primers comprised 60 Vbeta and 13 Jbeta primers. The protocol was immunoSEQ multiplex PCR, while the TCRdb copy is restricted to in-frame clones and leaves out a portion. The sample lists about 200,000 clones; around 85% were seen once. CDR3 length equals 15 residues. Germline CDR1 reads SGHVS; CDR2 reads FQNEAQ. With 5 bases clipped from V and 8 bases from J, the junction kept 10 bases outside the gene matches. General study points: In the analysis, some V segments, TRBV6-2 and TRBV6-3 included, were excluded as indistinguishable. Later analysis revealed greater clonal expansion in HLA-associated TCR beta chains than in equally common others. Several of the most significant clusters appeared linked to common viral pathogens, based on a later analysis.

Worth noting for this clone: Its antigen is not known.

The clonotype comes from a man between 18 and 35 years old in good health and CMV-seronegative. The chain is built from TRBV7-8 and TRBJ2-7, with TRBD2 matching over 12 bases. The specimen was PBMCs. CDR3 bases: TGTGCCAGCAGCCTCAAGACTAGCGGGAGTACGAAGCAGTACTTC. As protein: CASSLKTSGSTKQYF.